These T cell receptor beta chains were read from a single sample in a study of regulatory T cells in long-lasting Graves disease. TCRdb reanalysed the multiplex PCR reads using MiXCR and keeps one entry per CDR3 protein. This table holds about 660,000 distinct CDR3 sequences, 30% found once. The sample here was peripheral blood mononuclear cells (PBMCs), taken when the disease was refractory, from a patient treated with antithyroid drugs. Every receptor here comes from a female donor with Graves disease. Both conserved end residues are part of each CDR3. Fields, in order: CDR3 DNA, CDR3 protein, V gene, J gene, D gene, clone size. The D gene is left open where the match is weak. The size field is filled for only some rows; it gives once, few, many or a size class.

DNA: TGTGCCAGCAGCTGGGGACAGGGGAGTAATTCACCCCTCCACTTT; CDR3: CASSWGQGSNSPLHF; V: TRBV2; J: TRBJ1-6; D: TRBD1; size: .
DNA: TGTGCCAGCAGCTTCGGACAAACCGGGACTGGCTACACCTTC; CDR3: CASSFGQTGTGYTF; V: TRBV5-8; J: TRBJ1-2; D: .; size: .
DNA: TGTGCCAGTAGTATCCCGACTAGCGGCAATATCTACGAGCAGTACTTC; CDR3: CASSIPTSGNIYEQYF; V: TRBV19; J: TRBJ2-7; D: TRBD2; size: few
DNA: TGCGCCAGCAGCTTGGTGGGACTAGCGGAGAGCTCCTACGAGCAGTACTTC; CDR3: CASSLVGLAESSYEQYF; V: TRBV5-1; J: TRBJ2-7; D: TRBD2; size: .
DNA: TGCAGTGCTAAACCCCGGGACAGGATTACCTACGAGCAGTACTTC; CDR3: CSAKPRDRITYEQYF; V: TRBV20-1; J: TRBJ2-7; D: TRBD1; size: .
DNA: TGTGCCATCAGTGATGACACCGGAGCTGAAGCTTTCTTT; CDR3: CAISDDTGAEAFF; V: TRBV10-3; J: TRBJ1-1; D: .; size: .
DNA: TGTGCCTGGAGTGAGCAGCACTATGGCTACACCTTC; CDR3: CAWSEQHYGYTF; V: TRBV30; J: TRBJ1-2; D: .; size: .
DNA: TGTGCCAGCAGTCCTCAGGGGCTCAGCAATCAGCCCCAGCATTTT; CDR3: CASSPQGLSNQPQHF; V: TRBV2; J: TRBJ1-5; D: .; size: .
DNA: TGTGCCAGCAGCTATGGACAGCGGACCTCCATGAACACTGAAGCTTTCTTT; CDR3: CASSYGQRTSMNTEAFF; V: TRBV6-2/TRBV6-3; J: TRBJ1-1; D: .; size: .
DNA: TGTGCCAGCAGCTTCCTCTCCACCGGGACAGGGAAGAACTATGGCTACACCTTC; CDR3: CASSFLSTGTGKNYGYTF; V: TRBV7-2; J: TRBJ1-2; D: TRBD1; size: few
DNA: TGTGCCAGCAGACGGGACAGGAGCTCCTACGAGCAGTACTTC; CDR3: CASRRDRSSYEQYF; V: TRBV6-1; J: TRBJ2-7; D: TRBD1; size: .
DNA: TGTGCCAGCAGTGACCTTTCCAATGAGCAGTTCTTC; CDR3: CASSDLSNEQFF; V: TRBV6-1; J: TRBJ2-1; D: .; size: .
DNA: TGCAGTGCCTTCGGGACTAGCGGGTTGAGCTCCTACGAGCAGTACTTC; CDR3: CSAFGTSGLSSYEQYF; V: TRBV20-1; J: TRBJ2-7; D: TRBD2; size: .
DNA: TGTGCCACCAGCGGCAATGGGCGGGAGGAGACCCAGTACTTC; CDR3: CATSGNGREETQYF; V: TRBV15; J: TRBJ2-5; D: TRBD2; size: many
DNA: TGTGCCAGCAGCTTAGGTGGGACAGACTACGAGCAGTACTTC; CDR3: CASSLGGTDYEQYF; V: TRBV11-2; J: TRBJ2-7; D: TRBD1; size: many
DNA: TGTGCCAGCAGTTTAGATGGAACTTTAGCCAAAAACATTCAGTACTTC; CDR3: CASSLDGTLAKNIQYF; V: TRBV12-3/TRBV12-4; J: TRBJ2-4; D: .; size: many
DNA: TGCAGTGCCATGGGACTAGCGGGATATCAGTTCTTC; CDR3: CSAMGLAGYQFF; V: TRBV20-1; J: TRBJ2-1; D: TRBD2; size: .
DNA: TGTGCCAGCAGGGAGACAGCCCAGGGGTACACTGAAGCTTTCTTT; CDR3: CASRETAQGYTEAFF; V: TRBV6-2/TRBV6-3; J: TRBJ1-1; D: .; size: .
DNA: TGCGCCAGCAGTGAGTCTTCTAGCGGGGCCTCCTACGAGCAGTACTTC; CDR3: CASSESSSGASYEQYF; V: TRBV10-2; J: TRBJ2-7; D: TRBD2; size: .
DNA: TGTGCCTGGAGTTGGGCTAGCGCGGCCATTCAGTACTTC; CDR3: CAWSWASAAIQYF; V: TRBV30; J: TRBJ2-4; D: .; size: .
DNA: TGTGCCAGCAGCCAAACCTCAAGGGAGACCCAGTACTTC; CDR3: CASSQTSRETQYF; V: TRBV4-2; J: TRBJ2-5; D: .; size: few
DNA: TGTGCCAGCAGTTACTCGATCACTAGCGGGCAAGAGACCCAGTACTTC; CDR3: CASSYSITSGQETQYF; V: TRBV6-5; J: TRBJ2-5; D: TRBD2; size: few
DNA: TGTGCCAGCTCACCAGTTCAGAATGAAAAACTGTTTTTT; CDR3: CASSPVQNEKLFF; V: TRBV18; J: TRBJ1-4; D: .; size: few
DNA: TGCGCCAGCAGCTTCGGGACAAGGAGCTCCTACGAGCAGTACTTC; CDR3: CASSFGTRSSYEQYF; V: TRBV5-1; J: TRBJ2-7; D: .; size: many
DNA: TGTGCCAGCAGCTTATACTCGGGCCCCGAGGCCGAGCAGTACTTC; CDR3: CASSLYSGPEAEQYF; V: TRBV11-3; J: TRBJ2-7; D: .; size: few
DNA: TGTGCCAGCAGTTACCGTGACAGTTATAGCAATCAGCCCCAGCATTTT; CDR3: CASSYRDSYSNQPQHF; V: TRBV6-5; J: TRBJ1-5; D: .; size: many
DNA: TGTGCCAGCAGTTTAGGGCCCGATCAGCCCCAGCATTTT; CDR3: CASSLGPDQPQHF; V: TRBV28; J: TRBJ1-5; D: .; size: few
DNA: TGTGCCAGCAGCCGGCCGGGACAGGGGACGGAGGCTTTCTTT; CDR3: CASSRPGQGTEAFF; V: TRBV3-1; J: TRBJ1-1; D: TRBD1; size: .
DNA: TGTGCCAGCAGCTCCCCCGGGACTAGCGCCGGAGGCTACAATGAGCAGTTCTTC; CDR3: CASSSPGTSAGGYNEQFF; V: TRBV11-2; J: TRBJ2-1; D: TRBD2; size: .
DNA: TGCGCCAGCAGCGAGGGGACTAGCGGGGGCAATGAGCAGTTCTTC; CDR3: CASSEGTSGGNEQFF; V: TRBV5-1; J: TRBJ2-1; D: TRBD2; size: .
DNA: TGTGCCATCTCAGTCAGGGGGCAAATCGAGCAGTACTTC; CDR3: CAISVRGQIEQYF; V: TRBV12-3/TRBV12-4; J: TRBJ2-7; D: TRBD1; size: .
DNA: TGTGCCTGGAGGTCCGTGGGGGACTATGGCTACACCTTC; CDR3: CAWRSVGDYGYTF; V: TRBV30; J: TRBJ1-2; D: .; size: .
DNA: TGTGCCAGTAGTATAGACCTGAACACTGAAGCTTTCTTT; CDR3: CASSIDLNTEAFF; V: TRBV19; J: TRBJ1-1; D: .; size: few
DNA: TGTGCCAGCAGCCCAGGGAAGCGTGGAAACACCATATATTTT; CDR3: CASSPGKRGNTIYF; V: TRBV7-9; J: TRBJ1-3; D: .; size: .
DNA: TGTGCCGGACGAAAGGGCAACTATGGCTACACCTTC; CDR3: CAGRKGNYGYTF; V: TRBV19; J: TRBJ1-2; D: .; size: .
DNA: TGTGCCAGCAGTGAAGCGCTTGGGGGAGTCCGGTTCTTC; CDR3: CASSEALGGVRFF; V: TRBV2; J: TRBJ2-1; D: .; size: many
DNA: TGTGCCACCCGAGCGGAGGGGAACTCCTACAATGAGCAGTTCTTC; CDR3: CATRAEGNSYNEQFF; V: TRBV19; J: TRBJ2-1; D: .; size: once
DNA: TGTGCCAGCAGTGTACGAGGGTTAGTTAATCAGCCCCAGCATTTT; CDR3: CASSVRGLVNQPQHF; V: TRBV6-1; J: TRBJ1-5; D: .; size: few
DNA: TGTGCCAGCAGGTCGGCCTTTTCTTATAATTCACCCCTCCACTTT; CDR3: CASRSAFSYNSPLHF; V: TRBV28; J: TRBJ1-6; D: .; size: few
DNA: TGTGCCAGCAGCTTAGGGGACAGGGGTTCCAATGAGCAGTTCTTC; CDR3: CASSLGDRGSNEQFF; V: TRBV11-2; J: TRBJ2-1; D: TRBD1; size: .
DNA: TGTGCCAGCAGTTACAGCCAAACTAATGAAAAACTGTTTTTT; CDR3: CASSYSQTNEKLFF; V: TRBV6-5; J: TRBJ1-4; D: .; size: .
DNA: TGTGCCAGCAGCCCTTTCGGGACAGGGGGCCACGAGCAGTACTTC; CDR3: CASSPFGTGGHEQYF; V: TRBV28; J: TRBJ2-7; D: TRBD1; size: many
DNA: TGTGCCAGCAGCCCCCGGAGGGGAGGCTCCTACGAGCAGTACTTC; CDR3: CASSPRRGGSYEQYF; V: TRBV3-1; J: TRBJ2-7; D: .; size: many
DNA: TGTGCCAGCTCCCGGAAAGGGACGCTGAGCGGCTACACCTTC; CDR3: CASSRKGTLSGYTF; V: TRBV12-3/TRBV12-4; J: TRBJ1-2; D: .; size: many
DNA: TGTGCCAGCAGAACTACCGGGACAGGGCCTTCGGGACGTGGCATTCAGTACTTC; CDR3: CASRTTGTGPSGRGIQYF; V: TRBV12-3/TRBV12-4; J: TRBJ2-4; D: TRBD1; size: .
DNA: TGTGCCAGCATAACCGGGAACACTGAAGCTTTCTTT; CDR3: CASITGNTEAFF; V: TRBV28; J: TRBJ1-1; D: .; size: many
DNA: TGTGCCAGCAGTTCACCCCCAGGGTCTGAAGCTTTCTTT; CDR3: CASSSPPGSEAFF; V: TRBV12-3/TRBV12-4; J: TRBJ1-1; D: .; size: .
DNA: TGCAGTGCTAGAGACCCGACAGGGCGCAATTCACCCCTCCACTTT; CDR3: CSARDPTGRNSPLHF; V: TRBV20-1; J: TRBJ1-6; D: TRBD1; size: few
DNA: TGTGCCAGCAGCTTGGTGTCCGAAAAACTGTTTTTT; CDR3: CASSLVSEKLFF; V: TRBV10-2; J: TRBJ1-4; D: .; size: .